This T cell receptor (beta chain) was identified in a study of blood T cell repertoires in COVID-19. Study information: Sites across the United States, Italy and Spain contributed samples from acute and convalescent COVID-19. The cDNA or gDNA used as material had been derived from T cells, B-cell-depleted T cells, or PBMCs.

Enrolment of Seattle patients took place during active infection, and they were followed longitudinally. Trimming shortened V by 0 bases and J by 4 bases, and 21 bases separated the two germline ends. This CDR3 contains 19 residues. Germline assignment: CDR1 LGHNA and CDR2 YSLEER. How the authors handled the data: By means of reference gene primer amplification, nucleated cell counts were estimated. TCRdb keeps only in-frame clones here, not all; method: immunoSEQ multiplex PCR. V, J and clone size are taken as reported in that table, and D and trimming were inferred from the DNA itself. Found here are about 370,000 clones, roughly nine tenths of them singletons; the top ten hold approximately 3%.

This chain connects TRBV4-3 to TRBJ2-2, with a tentative D call TRBD1 (6 bases). This receptor was taken from a woman in her thirties with COVID-19, enrolled during active disease. Sequencing input: peripheral blood. The CDR3 DNA follows: TGCGCCAGCAGCCAAGACCATGCCCTCTCAGGGGATATCACCGGGGAGCTGTTTTTT. The encoded protein is CASSQDHALSGDITGELFF.